This T cell receptor beta chain was obtained from a study of HIV-infected patients and healthy controls. From the 5' RACE reads, TCRdb called clonotypes with MiXCR, one entry per CDR3 protein. The sample contains 50,000 to 80,000 distinct CDR3 sequences, about 19% of which appear only once. In germline, CDR1 is ENHRY, CDR2 SYGVKD. The V end lost 0 bases, the J end lost 5 bases, and 4 bases lay between the germline ends. This CDR3 has 13 amino acids. This clonotype showed up many times. This clonotype originated in a human donor in good health. The sequencing sample was made of CD4+ T cells from blood. V and J are TRBV10-3 and TRBJ2-2; no definite D call. This chain's CDR3 is CAISESSTGELFF. CDR3 coding DNA: TGTGCCATCAGTGAGTCGTCGACCGGGGAGCTGTTTTTT.